The next 19 T cell receptor beta chains were all read from a single sample in a study of Graves' ophthalmopathy and Graves' hyperthyroidism. CDR3 regions of TCR beta were amplified from RNA transcripts. The workflow started with a first-round RT-PCR run with HTBI primers and then moved on to a second-round multiplex PCR. TCRdb re-derived calls from the multiplex PCR reads in MiXCR, one entry per CDR3 protein. The sample shows about 660,000 distinct CDR3 sequences, roughly 39% of them seen only once. Input material: peripheral blood. These TCRs come from an adult man with Graves' ophthalmopathy.

The J gene is TRBJ2-7, the V gene TRBV9, with no clear D. The CDR3 has 13 residues. V lost 4 bases to trimming and J lost 3 bases, with 11 bases between them. The V gene's germline CDR1 is SGDLS and CDR2 YYNGEE. CDR3 coding DNA: TGTGCCAGCAGCCCGGACGGCCGCTACGAGCAGTACTTC. This translates into CASSPDGRYEQYF.

This clonotype was found many times. The V and J genes are TRBV5-1 and TRBJ2-6; D remains ambiguous. Germline values: CDR1 SGHRS, CDR2 YFSETQ. The CDR3 consists of 16 residues. V was trimmed by 2 bases and J by 0 bases, leaving 9 bases between them. CDR3 sequence (DNA): TGCGCCAGCAGCTTCGGGCAGGTCTCTGGGGCCAACGTCCTGACTTTC. This encodes CASSFGQVSGANVLTF. Combining the CDR3 with reference TRBV5-1 and TRBJ2-6 gives the whole variable domain KAGVTQTPRYLIKTRGQQVTLSCSPISGHRSVSWYQQTPGQGLQFLFEYFSETQRNKGNFPGRFSGRQFSNSRSEMNVSTLELGDSALYLCASSFGQVSGANVLTFGAGSRLTVL.

The V call is TRBV4-1, the J call TRBJ2-2; D assignment may be TRBD1 or TRBD2 (7 bases each). Germline CDR1 is MGHRA and CDR2 is YSYEKL. This CDR3 region has 14 residues. V lost 6 bases and J lost 4, with 12 bases in between. The CDR3 sequence: CASRFRGGTGELFF. For the CDR3, the DNA is TGCGCCAGCAGATTCAGGGGGGGCACCGGGGAGCTGTTTTTT.

In this sample, this clonotype turned up many times. The chain joins TRBV7-9 to TRBJ1-2; 8 nucleotides agree with TRBD1. Germline loops: CDR1 SEHNR, CDR2 FQNEAQ (reference sequence). The CDR3 has 15 residues. J was trimmed by 4 bases and V by 1 base; bases with no gene match: 5. The CDR3 sequence: CASSLGQGAFYGYTF. CDR3 in DNA: TGTGCCAGCAGCTTAGGGCAGGGGGCTTTCTATGGCTACACCTTC.

V and J are TRBV14 and TRBJ1-4; D is perhaps TRBD1 (5 bases). V was cut by 8 bases and J by 6 bases, with 28 bases left in between. The CDR3 loop spans 18 amino acids. CDR1 and CDR2 (germline): SGHDN, FVKESK. The CDR3 DNA is TGTGCCAGCTCACCGTTCATTTTCACCGGGACCACGGATGAAAAACTGTTTTTT. Its protein product is CASSPFIFTGTTDEKLFF.

This clonotype was seen repeatedly, ten times or more. The V call is TRBV5-1, the J call TRBJ1-1, with D unresolved. V was cut by 0 bases and J by 4 bases, with 13 bases left in between. This CDR3 contains 15 residues. Per the germline V gene, CDR1 is SGHRS and CDR2 is YFSETQ. The CDR3 is CASSLVDHLSTEAFF. The CDR3 nucleotides are TGCGCCAGCAGCTTGGTTGACCACCTGAGCACTGAAGCTTTCTTT.

The chain combines TRBV25-1 with TRBJ2-2; TRBD1 matches 10 bases. CDR1 MGHDK and CDR2 SYGVNS come from the germline V gene. The CDR3 totals 14 residues. V shed 5 bases and J 7 bases; nucleotides not matched to a gene: 4. The DNA of the CDR3 is TGTGCCAGCAGTTTGAGGACAGGGGGCGGGGAGCTGTTTTTT. The encoded protein is CASSLRTGGGELFF.

This clonotype has a count of ten or more. The chain has TRBV7-8 and TRBJ2-5; no clear D gene. Between the trimmed V and J ends, which lost 5 bases and 3 bases, there was a span of 10 bases. The CDR3 length is 13 residues. Germline V gene data show CDR1 as SGHVS and CDR2 as FQNEAQ. In DNA form, the CDR3 reads TGTGCCAGCAGCCCTGGACGGGAAGAGACCCAGTACTTC. It is translated as CASSPGREETQYF. Looking up the rest from reference TRBV7-8 and TRBJ2-5 gives the full variable domain: GAGVSQSPRYKVAKRGQDVALRCDPISGHVSLFWYQQALGQGPEFLTYFQNEAQLDKSGLPSDRFFAERPEGSVSTLKIQRTQQEDSAVYLCASSPGREETQYFGPGTRLLVL.

This clonotype was counted many times. V and J are TRBV7-8 and TRBJ2-5; tentative D call: TRBD2 (7 bases). Deletions cut 5 bases from V and 4 bases from J, with 11 bases between. CDR1 is SGHVS and CDR2 is FQNEAQ in the germline V gene. The CDR3 has 13 amino acids. The CDR3 nucleotides read TGTGCCAGCAGCGGGGGGGCCCGAGAGACCCAGTACTTC. Protein product: CASSGGARETQYF.

This chain connects TRBV9 to TRBJ1-1; 12 positions match TRBD1. V trimming: 0 bases; J trimming: 6 bases; junction bases outside the gene matches: 3. Germline assignment: CDR1 SGDLS and CDR2 YYNGEE. The CDR3 sequence is 15 residues long. The CDR3 sequence is CASSVGGTGGAEAFF. In DNA form, the CDR3 reads TGTGCCAGCAGCGTAGGGGGGACAGGGGGCGCTGAAGCTTTCTTT. The whole variable domain, remainder taken from reference TRBV9 and TRBJ1-1, is DSGVTQTPKHLITATGQRVTLRCSPRSGDLSVYWYQQSLDQGLQFLIQYYNGEERAKGNILERFSAQQFPDLHSELNLSSLELGDSALYFCASSVGGTGGAEAFFGQGTRLTVV.

The chain joins TRBV20-1 to TRBJ2-5; no reliable D call. The germline CDR1 and CDR2 sequences are DFQATT and SNEGSKA (reference sequence). V was clipped by 0 bases and J by 5 bases, with 7 bases between them. This CDR3 comprises 12 residues. The CDR3 reads CSAREYRETQYF. The CDR3 coding sequence is TGCAGTGCTAGAGAATATCGGGAGACCCAGTACTTC.

This clonotype has just one count. A read error may explain this, as a much larger clone is one base away. CDR3 sequence: CASSPAGQGVEAQYF. The CDR3 DNA follows: TGTGCCAGCTCACCTGCGGGACAGGGAGTCGAGGCCCAGTACTTC. J is TRBJ2-7 and V is TRBV2, with 9 bases matching TRBD1. J was trimmed by 10 bases and V by 8 bases; bases with no gene match: 18. Germline V CDR1 and CDR2: SNHLY, FYNNEI. The CDR3 is 15 amino acids.

CDR3: CASGLEQGNYGYTF. The CDR3 DNA sequence: TGTGCTAGTGGTTTGGAACAGGGAAACTATGGCTACACCTTC. The rearrangement joins TRBV12-5 to TRBJ1-2; tentative D call: TRBD1 (6 bases). The CDR3 loop spans 14 amino acids. V was clipped by 1 base and J by 2 bases, with 8 bases between them. Germline CDR1 LGHNT, CDR2 FRNRAP.

This clonotype was recorded many times. J is TRBJ2-7 and V is TRBV6-2 or TRBV6-3; 7 bases line up with TRBD1. Germline-derived CDR1 and CDR2 are MNHEY and SVGEGT. Trimming at V came to 5 bases and at J to 5 bases, leaving 12 bases not matched to a gene. There are 15 residues in the CDR3. CDR3 amino acids: CASSRTRQGRDEQYF. The CDR3 nucleotides read TGTGCCAGCAGTCGAACCAGACAGGGACGGGACGAGCAGTACTTC.

This clonotype has more than one count but fewer than ten. The chain employs TRBV14 and TRBJ1-5; the D gene is possibly TRBD1 (5 bases). Germline CDR1 is SGHDN and CDR2 is FVKESK. This CDR3 has 16 amino acids. Trimming left V 8 bases short and J 4 bases short, with 21 bases between. The CDR3 DNA follows: TGTGCCAGCTCACCAACTACCGCGCAGGGAAATCAGCCCCAGCATTTT. Translated, it gives CASSPTTAQGNQPQHF.

The J gene is TRBJ2-7, the V gene TRBV20-1; maybe TRBD2 (6 bases). The CDR3 is 14 residues long. From germline, CDR1 is DFQATT and CDR2 SNEGSKA (reference sequence). The V end was cut by 1 base, the J end by 0 bases, with 10 bases between. The CDR3 loop reads CSARVGGNSYEQYF. The CDR3 nucleotides are TGCAGTGCTAGAGTTGGCGGGAACTCCTACGAGCAGTACTTC.

In its sample, this clonotype was seen a few times. V gene TRBV2 combines with J gene TRBJ2-2, with D possibly being TRBD1 or TRBD2 (6 bases each). CDR3 length equals 15 residues. Deletions cut 10 bases from V and 6 bases from J, with 21 bases between. Germline V CDR1 and CDR2: SNHLY, FYNNEI. In DNA, the CDR3 is TGTGCCACAATCGGGGGCGGGAAATTTGCCGGGGAGCTGTTTTTT. Translating gives CATIGGGKFAGELFF.

The table lists this clonotype with a few counts. J is TRBJ1-5 and V is TRBV12-3 or TRBV12-4; D is unresolved. The CDR3 is made up of 15 amino acids. Trimming took off 7 bases at V and 8 bases at J, with 21 bases between the two ends. CDR3 residues: CASTPGKDGRKPQHF. As DNA, the CDR3 is TGTGCCAGCACCCCGGGGAAGGACGGACGGAAGCCCCAGCATTTT.

This clonotype was seen only a few times. This chain joins TRBV6-6 and TRBJ2-7, with 8 bases identical to TRBD1. This CDR3 contains 18 residues. Germline V gives CDR1 MNHNY, CDR2 SVGAGI (reference sequence). V was clipped by 0 bases and J by 2 bases; unmatched bases: 12. The CDR3 coding sequence is TGTGCCAGCAGTTACTCAACCTCCGGGACAGGACACCCCTACGAGCAGTACTTC. It encodes CASSYSTSGTGHPYEQYF.